This T cell receptor (beta chain) is drawn from a study of CD8+ T cells in alopecia areata. Study summary: Donors of skin were C3H/HeJ mice aged about 6-12 months with spontaneous alopecia, and recipients were approximately 6-10-week-old female C3H/HeJ mice.

Findings and caveats of the study: Clonality in lesional scalp, especially alopecia totalis/universalis, exceeded that of normal scalp.

V gave up 4 bases and J gave up 0 bases; unmatched junction bases: 8. Germline CDR1 LGHNA, CDR2 YNLKQL (reference sequence). The CDR3 sequence is 17 residues long. There are a few counts of this clone. Its antigen remains unknown. The listed genes are named as in mouse. The read is 4 residues too short to cover the CDR3 end, so that end is filled in from the germline J gene. The authors extracted RNA and reverse transcribed it into cDNA as the sequencing template. Some clones are missing from TCRdb's copy, which holds only in-frame ones; the method was immunoSEQ multiplex PCR. This sample carries around 300,000 clones, none of them present only once. After pooling, cutaneous lymph node cells were sorted with CD4, CD8alpha, NKG2D, NKG2ACE and other markers.

The sequenced sample was CD4+ T cells sorted from a lymph node. The sequence was obtained from a C3H/HeJ mouse with alopecia areata. MHC haplotype of the strain: H2-k. The chain combines TRBV5 with TRBJ2-3, with TRBD2 matching over 9 bases. The sequenced part of the CDR3 DNA is TGTGCCAGCAGCCCCCCGAGACTGGGGGCTAGTGCAGAA. Its translation is CASSPPRLGASAE. From start to end, the CDR3 is CASSPPRLGASAETLYF.